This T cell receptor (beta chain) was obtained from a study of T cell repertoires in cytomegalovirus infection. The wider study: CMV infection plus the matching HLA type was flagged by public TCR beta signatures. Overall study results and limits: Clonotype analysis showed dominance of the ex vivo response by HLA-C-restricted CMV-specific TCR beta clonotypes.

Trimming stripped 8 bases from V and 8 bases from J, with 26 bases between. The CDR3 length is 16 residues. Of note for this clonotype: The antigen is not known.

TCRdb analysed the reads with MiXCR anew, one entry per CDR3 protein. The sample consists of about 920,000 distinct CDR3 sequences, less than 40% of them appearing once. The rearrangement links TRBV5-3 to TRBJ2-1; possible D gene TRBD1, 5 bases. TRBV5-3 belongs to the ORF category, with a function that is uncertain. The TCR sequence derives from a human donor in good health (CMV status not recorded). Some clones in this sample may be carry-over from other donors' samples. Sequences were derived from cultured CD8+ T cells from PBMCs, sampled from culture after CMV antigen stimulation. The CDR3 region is CASSPNRSPAFDEQFF. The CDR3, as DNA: TGTGCCAGCAGCCCTAACAGGAGCCCCGCTTTCGATGAGCAGTTCTTC.